The 7 T cell receptor beta chains below were found in one sample sequenced in a study of blood T cell repertoires in COVID-19 (dated by TCRdb to between 2020 and 2021). Libraries were built with the immunoSEQ multiplex PCR assay. What TCRdb holds here is the immuneACCESS table cut down to in-frame rearrangements. Part of the clones is not present; checked against another copy, under half of the missing clones reflect an unresolved V gene, and the others are unexplained. The sample records roughly 200,000 clones, around 89% of which are singletons. Clones ranked in the top ten supply less than 1.5% of the sample. The sequenced material came from PBMCs or T cells enriched from blood (not recorded which). The source of these receptors is a man aged 30 to 39 who had recovered from COVID-19.

The chain combines TRBV6-2 or TRBV6-3 with TRBJ2-3; D is unclear. Trimming removed 0 bases at V and 3 bases at J, with 10 bases between. The CDR3 is 15 amino acids. CDR1 is MNHEY, CDR2 SVGEGT, per germline. CDR3 sequence (DNA): TGTGCCAGCAGTTACTCAGATGCGCCAACAGATACGCAGTATTTT. This gives the protein CASSYSDAPTDTQYF.

The chain recombines TRBV28 with TRBJ2-7; 9 bases map to TRBD1. Trimming cost V 5 bases and J 6 bases; bases outside gene matches: 8. The V gene's germline CDR1 is MDHEN and CDR2 SYDVKM. This CDR3 comprises 14 residues. The CDR3 DNA follows: TGTGCCAGCAGTCCGGGACAGGGTTTGTTCGAGCAGTACTTC. Amino acid sequence: CASSPGQGLFEQYF.

The chain employs TRBV7-8 and TRBJ2-7, with 14 nucleotides matching TRBD2. V lost 1 base and J lost 0; bases outside the gene matches: 5. The CDR3 has 18 residues. The germline gives CDR1 SGHVS, CDR2 FQNEAQ. Written as DNA, the CDR3 is TGTGCCAGCAGCTTAGGTAGGACTAGCGGGAGGAACTCCTACGAGCAGTACTTC. Residues: CASSLGRTSGRNSYEQYF.

J is TRBJ1-4 and V is TRBV1. TRBV1 is a pseudogene segment. This CDR3 spans 17 amino acids. The CDR3 DNA reads as TGCACCAGCAGCCAAGAAGGTGGGTCCCCGGGGGATGAAAAACTGTTTTTT. Residues: CTSSQEGGSPGDEKLFF.

The chain combines TRBV9 with TRBJ2-2; 10 bases are shared with TRBD1. Trimming cost V 4 bases and J 6 bases; bases outside gene matches: 9. The CDR3 consists of 16 residues. Germline CDR1 and CDR2: SGDLS and YYNGEE. As DNA, the CDR3 is TGTGCCAGCAGCCCCAGACAGGGGGCAATCCCCGGGGAGCTGTTTTTT. It translates to CASSPRQGAIPGELFF.

The chain carries TRBV10-1 and TRBJ2-7; tentative D call: TRBD1 (6 bases). Per the germline V gene, CDR1 is WNHNN and CDR2 is SYGVQD (reference sequence). Trimming stripped 7 bases from V and 5 bases from J, with 18 bases between. The CDR3 is 14 amino acids. As DNA, the CDR3 is TGCGCCAGCATTTTCACCAGGGGCCGGAACGAGCAGTACTTC. It translates to CASIFTRGRNEQYF.

This chain uses TRBV7-2 with TRBJ2-5, with D possibly TRBD2 on 5 matching bases. The V end was cut by 6 bases, the J end by 2 bases, with 16 bases between. The CDR3 contains 15 residues. CDR1 and CDR2 from the germline V gene are SGHTA and FQGNSA. CDR3: CASSAGEWGQETQYF. The CDR3 DNA sequence: TGTGCCAGCAGTGCCGGGGAGTGGGGACAAGAGACCCAGTACTTC.